This T cell receptor (beta chain) is drawn from a study of tumor and adjacent non-tumor tissue in lung cancer. In the study overall: Patients comprised about a dozen adenocarcinoma, a couple of squamous cell carcinoma and 1 small cell lung cancer. Samples averaged around 4.2 million productive TCRbeta reads each. Aged roughly 31 to 76 years, patients included nine to ten men and roughly 5 women with stage I to III disease.

RNA was extracted from bulk tissue without any cell sorting. Whole-study results and caveats: Higher tumor TCR diversity was associated with shorter survival.

As concerns this clonotype: Its specificity is unknown. It is likely a read error, because the conserved phenylalanine at the end of the CDR3 is missing.

A modified ARM-PCR protocol with three rounds of nested PCR amplified TCRbeta. From the multiplex PCR reads, TCRdb called clonotypes with MiXCR, one entry per CDR3 protein. Of around 86,000 distinct CDR3 sequences listed, 55% to 75% are singletons. CDR1 is SGHNT and CDR2 is YYREEE in the germline V gene (reference sequence). With 7 bases removed from V and 0 bases from J, the gap between germline ends came to 16 bases. CDR3 length equals 16 residues. Sequencing was performed on lung tumor tissue. The rearrangement joins TRBV5-4 to TRBJ2-2, with D perhaps matching TRBD2 (6 bases). The sequence was obtained from a woman aged 40-49 years with non-small cell lung cancer. The DNA of the CDR3 is TGTGCCAGCGGTTTGGCGGGGCGTCCGAACACCGGGGAGCTGTTTTCT. It translates to CASGLAGRPNTGELFS.